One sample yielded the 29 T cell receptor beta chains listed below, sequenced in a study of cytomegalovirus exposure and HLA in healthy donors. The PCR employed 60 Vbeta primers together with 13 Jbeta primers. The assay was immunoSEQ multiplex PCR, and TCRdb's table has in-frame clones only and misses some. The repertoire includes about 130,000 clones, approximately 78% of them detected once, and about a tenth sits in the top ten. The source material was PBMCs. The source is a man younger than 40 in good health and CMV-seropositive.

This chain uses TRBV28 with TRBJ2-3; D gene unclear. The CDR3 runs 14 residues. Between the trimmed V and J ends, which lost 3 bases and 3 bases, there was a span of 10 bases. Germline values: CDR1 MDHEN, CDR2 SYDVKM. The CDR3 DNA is TGTGCCAGCAGTTTTGAGGCCTGGACAGATACGCAGTATTTT. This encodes CASSFEAWTDTQYF.

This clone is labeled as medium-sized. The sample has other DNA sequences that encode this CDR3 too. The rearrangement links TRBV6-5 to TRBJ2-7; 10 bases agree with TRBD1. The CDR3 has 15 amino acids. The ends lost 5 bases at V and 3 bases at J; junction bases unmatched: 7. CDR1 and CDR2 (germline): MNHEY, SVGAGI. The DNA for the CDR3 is TGTGCCAGCAGTCGAACTGGGGACAGGGGCTACGAGCAGTACTTC. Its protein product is CASSRTGDRGYEQYF.

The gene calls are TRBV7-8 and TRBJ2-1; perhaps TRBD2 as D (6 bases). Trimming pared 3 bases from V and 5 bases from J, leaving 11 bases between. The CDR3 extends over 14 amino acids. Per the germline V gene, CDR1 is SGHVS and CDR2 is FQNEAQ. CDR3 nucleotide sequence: TGTGCCAGCAGCTTGCCGGGAGCTAACAATGAGCAGTTCTTC. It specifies CASSLPGANNEQFF.

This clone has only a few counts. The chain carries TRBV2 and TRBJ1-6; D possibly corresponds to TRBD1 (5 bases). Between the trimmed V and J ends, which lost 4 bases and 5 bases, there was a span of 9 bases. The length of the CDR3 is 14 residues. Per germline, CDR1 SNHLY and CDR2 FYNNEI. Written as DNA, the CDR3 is TGTGCCAGCAGTGCGACAGTAAATAATTCACCCCTCCACTTT. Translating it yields CASSATVNNSPLHF. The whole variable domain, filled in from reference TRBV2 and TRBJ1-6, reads EPEVTQTPSHQVTQMGQEVILRCVPISNHLYFYWYRQILGQKVEFLVSFYNNEISEKSEIFDDQFSVERPDGSNFTLKIRSTKLEDSAMYFCASSATVNNSPLHFGNGTRLTVT.

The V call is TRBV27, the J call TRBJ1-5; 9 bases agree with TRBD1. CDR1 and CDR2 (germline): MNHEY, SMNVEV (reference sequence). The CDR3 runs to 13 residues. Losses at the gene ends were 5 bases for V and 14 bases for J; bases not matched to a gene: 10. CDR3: CASSQRPGQGKHF. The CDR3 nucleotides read TGTGCCAGCAGTCAAAGACCGGGACAGGGAAAGCATTTT.

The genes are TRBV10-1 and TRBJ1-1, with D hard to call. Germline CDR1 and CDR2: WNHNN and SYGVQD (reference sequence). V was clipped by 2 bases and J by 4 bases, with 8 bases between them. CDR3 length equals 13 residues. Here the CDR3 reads CASSENSGTEAFF. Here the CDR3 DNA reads TGCGCCAGCAGTGAGAACAGCGGCACTGAAGCTTTCTTT.

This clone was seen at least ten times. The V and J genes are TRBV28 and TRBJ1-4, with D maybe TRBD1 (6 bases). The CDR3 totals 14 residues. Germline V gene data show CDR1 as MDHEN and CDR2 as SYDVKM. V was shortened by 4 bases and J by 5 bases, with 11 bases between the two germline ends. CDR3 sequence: CASSSGQKNEKLFF. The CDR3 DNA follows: TGTGCCAGCAGTTCAGGACAGAAAAATGAAAAACTGTTTTTT.

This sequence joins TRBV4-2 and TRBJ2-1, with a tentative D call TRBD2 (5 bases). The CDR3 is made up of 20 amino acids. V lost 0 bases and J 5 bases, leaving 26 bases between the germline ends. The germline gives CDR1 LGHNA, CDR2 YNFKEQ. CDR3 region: CASSQDLYPSLTPGDNEQFF. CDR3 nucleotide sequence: TGTGCCAGCAGCCAAGATCTTTATCCTAGCCTAACCCCGGGTGACAATGAGCAGTTCTTC.

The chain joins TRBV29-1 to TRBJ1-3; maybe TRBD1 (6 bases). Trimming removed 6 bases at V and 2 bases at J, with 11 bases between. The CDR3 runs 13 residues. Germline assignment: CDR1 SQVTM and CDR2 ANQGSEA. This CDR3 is CSVQGWTGNTIYF. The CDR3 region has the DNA TGCAGCGTGCAGGGGTGGACTGGAAACACCATATATTTT.

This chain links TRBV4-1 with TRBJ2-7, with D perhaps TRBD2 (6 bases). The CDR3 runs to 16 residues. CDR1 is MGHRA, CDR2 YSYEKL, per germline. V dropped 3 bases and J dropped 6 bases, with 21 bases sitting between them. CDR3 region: CASSHLVRGRSFEQYF. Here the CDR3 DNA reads TGCGCCAGCAGCCATTTGGTTCGGGGGAGGTCTTTCGAGCAGTACTTC.

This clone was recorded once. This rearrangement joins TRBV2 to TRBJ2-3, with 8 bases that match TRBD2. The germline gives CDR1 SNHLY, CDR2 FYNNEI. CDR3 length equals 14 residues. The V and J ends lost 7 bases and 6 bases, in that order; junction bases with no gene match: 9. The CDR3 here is CASTGGGRLDTQYF. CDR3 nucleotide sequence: TGTGCCAGCACCGGGGGGGGTAGACTGGATACGCAGTATTTT.

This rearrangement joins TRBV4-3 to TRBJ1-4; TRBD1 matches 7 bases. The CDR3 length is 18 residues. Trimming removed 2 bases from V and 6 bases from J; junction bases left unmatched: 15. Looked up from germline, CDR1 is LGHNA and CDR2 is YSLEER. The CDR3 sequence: CASSQPNTDRALDEKLFF. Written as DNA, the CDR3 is TGCGCCAGCAGCCAACCCAATACCGACAGGGCCCTAGATGAAAAACTGTTTTTT.

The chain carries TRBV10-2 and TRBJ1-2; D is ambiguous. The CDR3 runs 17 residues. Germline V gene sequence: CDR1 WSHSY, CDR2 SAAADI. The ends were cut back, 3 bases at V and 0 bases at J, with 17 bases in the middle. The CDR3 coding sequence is TGCGCCAGCAGTGACCCATCGACCGAGGAGGCTAACTATGGCTACACCTTC. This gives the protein CASSDPSTEEANYGYTF.

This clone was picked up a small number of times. The CDR3, as DNA: TGTGCCAGCAGTTTATCTCTCCAGGGGACGCCTAACTACGAGCAGTACTTC. This codes for CASSLSLQGTPNYEQYF. V is TRBV27 and J is TRBJ2-7, with a possible D match to TRBD1 (6 bases). V lost 0 bases and J lost 3, with 18 bases in between. This CDR3 is built from 17 residues. Germline V CDR1 and CDR2: MNHEY, SMNVEV (reference sequence).

This CDR3 is CASSRRTGGQNTEAFF. CDR3 coding DNA: TGCGCCAGCAGCCGCAGGACAGGGGGCCAGAACACTGAAGCTTTCTTT. The chain uses TRBV5-1 and TRBJ1-1, with TRBD1 identical over 11 bases. In germline, CDR1 is SGHRS, CDR2 YFSETQ. After removal of 4 bases from V and 1 base from J, the junction contained 6 bases not matched to a gene. The CDR3 covers 16 residues.

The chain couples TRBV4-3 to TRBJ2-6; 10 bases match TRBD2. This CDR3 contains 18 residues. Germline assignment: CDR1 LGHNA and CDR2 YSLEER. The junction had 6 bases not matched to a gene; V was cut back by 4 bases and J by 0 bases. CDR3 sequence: CASSPLAGIVSGANVLTF. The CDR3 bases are TGCGCCAGCAGCCCACTAGCGGGGATCGTCTCTGGGGCCAACGTCCTGACTTTC.

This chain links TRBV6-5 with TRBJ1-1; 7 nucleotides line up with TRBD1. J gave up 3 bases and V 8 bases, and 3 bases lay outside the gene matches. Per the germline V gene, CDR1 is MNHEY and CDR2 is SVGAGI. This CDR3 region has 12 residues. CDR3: CASRQGYTEAFF. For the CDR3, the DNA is TGTGCCAGCCGACAGGGTTACACTGAAGCTTTCTTT.

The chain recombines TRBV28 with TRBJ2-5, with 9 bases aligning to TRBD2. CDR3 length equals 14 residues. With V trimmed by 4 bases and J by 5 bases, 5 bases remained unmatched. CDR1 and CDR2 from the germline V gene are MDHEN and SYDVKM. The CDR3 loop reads CASSSRGGGETQYF. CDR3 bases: TGTGCCAGCAGTTCTCGCGGGGGGGGCGAGACCCAGTACTTC.

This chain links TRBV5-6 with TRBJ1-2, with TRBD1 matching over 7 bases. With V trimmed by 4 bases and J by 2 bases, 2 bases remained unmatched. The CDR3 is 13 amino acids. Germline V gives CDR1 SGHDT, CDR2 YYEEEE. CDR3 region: CASSPGQNYGYTF. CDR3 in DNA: TGTGCCAGCAGCCCGGGACAGAACTATGGCTACACCTTC. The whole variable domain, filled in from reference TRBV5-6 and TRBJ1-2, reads DAGVTQSPTHLIKTRGQQVTLRCSPKSGHDTVSWYQQALGQGPQFIFQYYEEEERQRGNFPDRFSGHQFPNYSSELNVNALLLGDSALYLCASSPGQNYGYTFGSGTRLTVV.

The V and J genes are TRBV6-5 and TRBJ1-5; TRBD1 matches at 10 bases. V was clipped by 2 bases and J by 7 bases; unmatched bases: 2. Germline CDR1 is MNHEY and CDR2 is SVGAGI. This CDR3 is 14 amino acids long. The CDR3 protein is CASSYRQGAQPQHF. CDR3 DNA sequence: TGTGCCAGCAGTTACAGACAGGGGGCCCAGCCCCAGCATTTT.

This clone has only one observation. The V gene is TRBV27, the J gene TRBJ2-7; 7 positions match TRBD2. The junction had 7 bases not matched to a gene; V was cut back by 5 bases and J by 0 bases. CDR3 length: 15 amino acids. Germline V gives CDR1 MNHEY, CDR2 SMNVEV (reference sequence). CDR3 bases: TGTGCCAGCAGTCCCAAAGCGGGGCGCTCCTACGAGCAGTACTTC. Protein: CASSPKAGRSYEQYF.

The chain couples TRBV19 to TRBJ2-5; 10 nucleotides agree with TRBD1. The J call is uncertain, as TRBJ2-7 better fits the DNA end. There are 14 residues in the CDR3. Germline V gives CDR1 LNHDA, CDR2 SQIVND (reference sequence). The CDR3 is CASSIVGQGNEQYF. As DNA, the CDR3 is TGTGCCAGTAGTATAGTGGGACAGGGGAACGAGCAGTACTTC.

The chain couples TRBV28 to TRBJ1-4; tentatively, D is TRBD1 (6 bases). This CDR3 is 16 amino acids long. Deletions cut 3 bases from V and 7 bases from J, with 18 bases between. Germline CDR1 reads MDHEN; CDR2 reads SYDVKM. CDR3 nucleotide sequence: TGTGCCAGCAGTTTGCCGCAGGGGATGAGAGGTGAAAAACTGTTTTTT. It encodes CASSLPQGMRGEKLFF. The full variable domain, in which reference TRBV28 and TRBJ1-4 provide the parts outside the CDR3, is DVKVTQSSRYLVKRTGEKVFLECVQDMDHENMFWYRQDPGLGLRLIYFSYDVKMKEKGDIPEGYSVSREKKERFSLILESASTNQTSMYLCASSLPQGMRGEKLFFGSGTQLSVL.

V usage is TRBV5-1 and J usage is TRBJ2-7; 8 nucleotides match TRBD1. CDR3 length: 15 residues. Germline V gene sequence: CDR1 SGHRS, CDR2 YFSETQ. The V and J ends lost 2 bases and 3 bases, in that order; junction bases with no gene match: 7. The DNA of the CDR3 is TGCGCCAGCAGCTTATCGACAGGGGCCTACTACGAGCAGTACTTC. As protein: CASSLSTGAYYEQYF.

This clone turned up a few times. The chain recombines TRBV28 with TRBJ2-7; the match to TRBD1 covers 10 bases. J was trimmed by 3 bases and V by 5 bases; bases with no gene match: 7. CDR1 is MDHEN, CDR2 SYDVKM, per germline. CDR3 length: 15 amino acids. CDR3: CASSDPGQGLYEQYF. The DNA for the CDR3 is TGTGCCAGCAGTGACCCGGGACAGGGGCTCTACGAGCAGTACTTC.

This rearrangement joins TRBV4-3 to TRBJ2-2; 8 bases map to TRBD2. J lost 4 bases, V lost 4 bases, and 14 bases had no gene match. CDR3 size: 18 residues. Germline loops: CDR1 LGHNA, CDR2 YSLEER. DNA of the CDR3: TGCGCCAGCAGCCCAGACAACGGGAGGGGGACGATCACCGGGGAGCTGTTTTTT. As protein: CASSPDNGRGTITGELFF.

The CDR3 here is CAISGTGGGYEQYF. The CDR3 DNA sequence: TGTGCCATCAGTGGGACAGGGGGTGGTTACGAGCAGTACTTC. The chain uses TRBV10-3 and TRBJ2-7; TRBD1 agrees at 10 bases. Germline V lookup: CDR1 ENHRY, CDR2 SYGVKD. Trimming took 4 bases from V and 4 from J; bases not matched to a gene: 4. This CDR3 is built from 14 residues.

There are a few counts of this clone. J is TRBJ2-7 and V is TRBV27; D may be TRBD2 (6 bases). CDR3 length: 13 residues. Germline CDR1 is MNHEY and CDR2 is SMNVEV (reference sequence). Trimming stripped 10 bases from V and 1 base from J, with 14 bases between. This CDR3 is CAIRGRSSYEQYF. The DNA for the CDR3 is TGTGCCATCCGGGGGAGGTCTTCCTACGAGCAGTACTTC.

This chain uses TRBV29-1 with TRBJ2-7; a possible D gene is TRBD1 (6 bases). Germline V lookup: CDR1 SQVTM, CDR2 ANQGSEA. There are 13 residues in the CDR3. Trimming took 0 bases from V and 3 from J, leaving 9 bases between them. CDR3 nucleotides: TGCAGCGTTGAAGACGACAGGAGCTACGAGCAGTACTTC. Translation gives CSVEDDRSYEQYF.